These 24 T cell receptor beta chains came from one sample sequenced in a study of a mutant IDH1 vaccine in newly diagnosed glioma. The protocol was immunoSEQ multiplex PCR, while the TCRdb copy is restricted to in-frame clones and leaves out a portion. This table holds under 150,000 clones, about 80% found once. Sample time point: week 11, during vaccination. In the vaccine, a single dose held 300 ug of the mutant IDH1 20-mer peptide, along with topical imiquimod. No cognate antigen is known for these TCRs. Here the sequenced sample was PBMCs, taken from a glioma patient whose treatment included an IDH1 peptide vaccine. The origin of the receptors is a man aged 35-49 years with glioma.

The V and J genes are TRBV21-1 and TRBJ1-1. TRBV21-1 is assigned pseudogene status. The CDR3 length is 13 residues. This CDR3 reads CASSREKNTEAFF. In DNA form, the CDR3 reads TGTGCCAGCAGCAGAGAAAAGAACACTGAAGCTTTCTTT.

The chain couples TRBV6-5 to TRBJ2-7; D not resolved. Deletions cut 5 bases from V and 2 bases from J, with 10 bases between. CDR1 and CDR2 from the germline V gene are MNHEY and SVGAGI. This CDR3 has 13 amino acids. CDR3 protein: CASSPSGTYEQYF. The CDR3 DNA follows: TGTGCCAGCAGTCCCTCTGGGACCTACGAGCAGTACTTC.

The chain has TRBV7-9 and TRBJ1-2, with TRBD1 identical over 9 bases. The CDR3 length is 15 residues. CDR1 and CDR2 (germline): SEHNR, FQNEAQ (reference sequence). J was trimmed by 4 bases and V by 5 bases; bases with no gene match: 8. CDR3 residues: CASSPNRGLTYGYTF. CDR3 DNA: TGTGCCAGCAGCCCCAACAGGGGGCTAACCTATGGCTACACCTTC.

The CDR3 is CASSLGVGQGINEQYF. In DNA form, the CDR3 reads TGTGCCAGCAGCCTAGGGGTCGGTCAGGGGATCAACGAGCAGTACTTC. The V call is TRBV9, the J call TRBJ2-7; a weak D match, TRBD1 (6 bases). Trimming stripped 4 bases from V and 5 bases from J, with 22 bases between. The V gene's germline CDR1 is SGDLS and CDR2 YYNGEE. This CDR3 is 16 amino acids long.

The chain employs TRBV10-3 and TRBJ2-6; a possible D gene is TRBD1 (6 bases). Trimming removed 9 bases at V and 2 bases at J, with 17 bases between. CDR1 and CDR2 from the germline V gene are ENHRY and SYGVKD. This CDR3 is built from 16 residues. The CDR3 protein is CAMRTDEDAGANVLTF. The CDR3 coding sequence is TGTGCCATGAGGACAGATGAGGACGCTGGGGCCAACGTCCTGACTTTC.

The chain links TRBV28 to TRBJ2-1; no firm D call. This CDR3 has 11 amino acids. Between the trimmed V and J ends, which lost 7 bases and 8 bases, there was a span of 9 bases. CDR1 and CDR2 from the germline V gene are MDHEN and SYDVKM. CDR3 amino acids: CASTLQHEQFF. CDR3 bases: TGTGCCAGCACCCTACAGCATGAGCAGTTCTTC.

V and J are TRBV5-1 and TRBJ2-7; TRBD2 aligns across 12 bases. The CDR3 has 16 residues. Germline CDR1 is SGHRS and CDR2 is YFSETQ. V lost 1 base, J lost 4 bases, and 6 bases stayed unmatched. As DNA, the CDR3 is TGCGCCAGCAGCTTGACTACTAGCGGGGGGACATACGAGCAGTACTTC. Translating gives CASSLTTSGGTYEQYF.

The V and J genes are TRBV6-1 and TRBJ2-7; the D gene is possibly TRBD2 (5 bases). This CDR3 has 14 amino acids. Germline values: CDR1 MNHNS, CDR2 SASEGT. V was clipped by 2 bases and J by 5 bases, with 13 bases between them. The CDR3 sequence: CASSEWGVINEQYF. CDR3 coding DNA: TGTGCCAGCAGTGAATGGGGAGTCATCAACGAGCAGTACTTC.

The gene calls are TRBV10-3 and TRBJ2-7; D gene ambiguous. Between the trimmed V and J ends, which lost 0 bases and 4 bases, there was a span of 13 bases. CDR3 length: 15 residues. Germline CDR1 is ENHRY and CDR2 is SYGVKD. Here the CDR3 DNA reads TGTGCCATCAGTGAGTCACCCGGCACACCATACGAGCAGTACTTC. This gives the protein CAISESPGTPYEQYF.

The sample holds many counts of this clone. V usage is TRBV9 and J usage is TRBJ2-1, with 9 bases lining up with TRBD2. Germline assignment: CDR1 SGDLS and CDR2 YYNGEE. The CDR3 covers 17 residues. The J segment lost 5 bases and the V segment lost 0 bases, leaving 9 bases of the junction unmatched. Here the CDR3 reads CASSVAGGLAPDNEQFF. As DNA, the CDR3 is TGTGCCAGCAGCGTAGCCGGGGGACTAGCCCCAGACAATGAGCAGTTCTTC.

This clone was observed once. CDR3 in amino acids: CASSSEGKYEQYF. The CDR3 nucleotides read TGTGCCAGCAGCTCGGAAGGGAAATACGAGCAGTACTTC. The chain is built from TRBV11-2 and TRBJ2-7; D is ambiguous. Trimming stripped 4 bases from V and 4 bases from J, with 11 bases between. The CDR3 runs to 13 residues. Germline V gene data show CDR1 as SGHAT and CDR2 as FQNNGV.

The chain combines TRBV7-2 with TRBJ1-5; no definite D call. Germline V gene lookup returns CDR1 SGHTA and CDR2 FQGNSA. This CDR3 is built from 14 residues. Trimming shortened V by 5 bases and J by 1 base, and 9 bases separated the two germline ends. The CDR3 coding sequence is TGTGCCAGCAGCACCCCCCGCAGCAATCAGCCCCAGCATTTT. Encoded protein: CASSTPRSNQPQHF.

V gene TRBV6-1 combines with J gene TRBJ2-7, with TRBD1 matching 7 bases. Germline loops: CDR1 MNHNS, CDR2 SASEGT. V shed 7 bases, J shed 3 bases, and the junction held 3 bases outside the gene matches. This CDR3 is 12 amino acids long. The DNA of the CDR3 is TGTGCCAGCACCTGGGACAGCTACGAGCAGTACTTC. It encodes CASTWDSYEQYF.

V and J are TRBV9 and TRBJ1-5; possibly TRBD1 for D (5 bases). The CDR3 runs 16 residues. CDR1 is SGDLS and CDR2 is YYNGEE in the germline V gene. V lost 3 bases and J 4 bases, leaving 17 bases between the germline ends. This CDR3 is CASSAAGLTPNQPQHF. The CDR3 DNA follows: TGTGCCAGCAGCGCCGCAGGGTTAACTCCGAATCAGCCCCAGCATTTT.

This clone was observed many times. The rearrangement joins TRBV6-5 to TRBJ1-2; the D gene is possibly TRBD1 (5 bases). Deletions cut 2 bases from V and 2 bases from J, with 12 bases between. The CDR3 length is 15 residues. Per the germline V gene, CDR1 is MNHEY and CDR2 is SVGAGI. CDR3 nucleotide sequence: TGTGCCAGCAGTTACGACAGCTATTTGAACTATGGCTACACCTTC. Protein sequence: CASSYDSYLNYGYTF.

J is TRBJ2-7 and V is TRBV10-1, with 8 bases matching TRBD1. V gave up 5 bases and J gave up 2 bases; unmatched junction bases: 5. This CDR3 is built from 14 residues. Germline V lookup: CDR1 WNHNN, CDR2 SYGVQD (reference sequence). For the CDR3, the DNA is TGCGCCAGCAGTCACGAACAGGGGGCCTACGAGCAGTACTTC. Its translation: CASSHEQGAYEQYF.

The chain is built from TRBV4-2 and TRBJ1-4, with 8 positions matching TRBD1. The CDR3 extends over 16 amino acids. The V and J ends lost 2 bases and 4 bases, in that order; junction bases with no gene match: 6. Germline V CDR1 and CDR2: LGHNA, YNFKEQ. The CDR3 sequence is CASSQLRQGFNEKLFF. CDR3 bases: TGTGCCAGCAGCCAACTTCGACAGGGGTTTAATGAAAAACTGTTTTTT.

This clone appeared a few times. The rearrangement joins TRBV18 to TRBJ1-2, with 11 bases fitting TRBD1. Germline loops: CDR1 KGHSH, CDR2 LQKENI. The ends lost 6 bases at V and 3 bases at J; junction bases unmatched: 6. There are 15 residues in the CDR3. CDR3 bases: TGTGCCAGCTCCCAGGACAGGGGGCCCGACTATGGCTACACCTTC. Translating it yields CASSQDRGPDYGYTF.

Notes on this clone: The junction departs from the called germline gene at one end, perhaps through a read error. The chain couples TRBV2 to TRBJ2-7; D is perhaps TRBD1 (6 bases). This CDR3 region has 15 residues. Per germline, CDR1 SNHLY and CDR2 FYNNEI. CDR3 nucleotides: TGTGCCAGCAGGGAAGCGACAGGTTTCTCCTACGAGCAGTACTTC. This gives the protein CASREATGFSYEQYF.

The rearrangement joins TRBV19 to TRBJ1-1; 10 bases line up with TRBD1. The germline V gene encodes CDR1 LNHDA and CDR2 SQIVND (reference sequence). The length of the CDR3 is 17 residues. V shed 5 bases, J shed 1 base, and the junction held 10 bases outside the gene matches. For the CDR3, the DNA is TGTGCCAGTAGTTCGGACAGGGGGAAGGGTTGGAACACTGAAGCTTTCTTT. Translating it yields CASSSDRGKGWNTEAFF.

This clone was seen more than once but under ten times. The rearrangement joins TRBV7-2 to TRBJ2-3; D is unresolved. The V gene lost 2 bases and the J gene lost 4 bases, with 7 bases spanning the gap. CDR3 length equals 13 residues. CDR1 SGHTA and CDR2 FQGNSA come from the germline V gene. As DNA, the CDR3 is TGTGCCAGCAGCTTAACTGTGCCAGATACGCAGTATTTT. Translating gives CASSLTVPDTQYF. The whole variable domain, remainder taken from reference TRBV7-2 and TRBJ2-3, is GAGVSQSPSNKVTEKGKDVELRCDPISGHTALYWYRQSLGQGLEFLIYFQGNSAPDKSGLPSDRFSAERTGGSVSTLTIQRTQQEDSAVYLCASSLTVPDTQYFGPGTRLTVL.

The chain links TRBV2 to TRBJ1-6; possibly TRBD1 for D (6 bases). Germline loops: CDR1 SNHLY, CDR2 FYNNEI. The V and J ends lost 7 bases and 6 bases respectively, with 10 bases between them. The CDR3 is 13 residues long. The CDR3 DNA is TGTGCCAGCACGGGGGGGCGTAATTCACCCCTCCACTTT. This codes for CASTGGRNSPLHF. The full variable domain, rest sourced from reference TRBV2 and TRBJ1-6, is EPEVTQTPSHQVTQMGQEVILRCVPISNHLYFYWYRQILGQKVEFLVSFYNNEISEKSEIFDDQFSVERPDGSNFTLKIRSTKLEDSAMYFCASTGGRNSPLHFGNGTRLTVT.

This sequence joins TRBV2 and TRBJ2-7; D ambiguous. From germline, CDR1 is SNHLY and CDR2 FYNNEI. The V end lost 7 bases, the J end lost 0 bases, and 13 bases lay between the germline ends. The CDR3 has 14 residues. The CDR3 spells CASKYGQNSYEQYF. CDR3 sequence (DNA): TGTGCCAGCAAATACGGGCAGAACTCCTACGAGCAGTACTTC.

The chain employs TRBV4-1 and TRBJ1-1, with 8 positions matching TRBD1. Germline trimming cut 3 bases from V and 5 bases from J; bases unmatched to any gene: 11. The CDR3 runs to 16 residues. Germline V gives CDR1 MGHRA, CDR2 YSYEKL. The CDR3 DNA sequence: TGCGCCAGCAGCCACCGCGGACAGGGAGGGGATACTGAAGCTTTCTTT. The encoded protein is CASSHRGQGGDTEAFF.